This TCR beta chain appears in the sequencing data of a study of blood T cell repertoires in COVID-19. Study-level background: Acute-phase and convalescent COVID-19 samples originated in the United States, Italy and Spain. Sample material is recorded as cDNA or gDNA derived from T cells, B-cell-depleted T cells, or PBMCs.

The CDR3 loop spans 14 amino acids. Germline V CDR1 and CDR2: LGHDT, YNNKEL (reference sequence). V gave up 8 bases and J gave up 6 bases; unmatched junction bases: 9. In the source study's methods: The authors estimated nucleated cell counts from reference gene primer amplification. Sequencing used immunoSEQ multiplex PCR; TCRdb keeps in-frame clones, though not all of them. That table is the source of V, J and clone size, and D and trimming were worked out from the DNA. The table has fewer than 200,000 clones, about 91% seen once. The TCR sequence derives from a woman aged 55-69 years who had recovered from COVID-19. Sequenced material: peripheral blood. V gene TRBV3-1 (or the pseudogene TRBV3-2) combines with J gene TRBJ1-5, with TRBD1 matching over 8 bases. CDR3 nucleotide sequence: TGTGCCAGCCGAGATACAGGGGGTGGTCAGCCCCAGCATTTT. It codes for CASRDTGGGQPQHF.